This note documents a single T cell receptor (beta chain) sequence. Methods used by the authors: Using reference gene primer amplification, nucleated cell counts were estimated. Assay used: immunoSEQ multiplex PCR; TCRdb lists only in-frame clones, some missing. The V and J calls and clone size were taken over from that table, and D and trimming were inferred from the DNA. The sample consists of some 240,000 clones, around 83% of them appearing once. The data stem from a study of blood T cell repertoires in COVID-19. Study as a whole: The samples span acute and convalescent COVID-19 from the United States, Italy and Spain. PBMCs, B-cell-depleted T cells, or T cells provided the cDNA or gDNA that made up the material.

The CDR3 is 15 residues long. With 4 bases clipped from V and 6 bases from J, the junction kept 4 bases outside the gene matches. Germline CDR1 LNHDA, CDR2 SQIVND (reference sequence). Sequenced sample: peripheral blood. The V and J genes are TRBV19 and TRBJ2-2; TRBD1 matches 11 bases. The source of this sequence is a man in his forties or fifties with active or convalescent COVID-19. The DNA of the CDR3 is TGTGCCAGTAGTAGGGGACAGGGGGTTGCCGGGGAGCTGTTTTTT. Translating it yields CASSRGQGVAGELFF.